Shown below are 7 T cell receptor beta chains from a single sample sequenced in a study of T cell responses to AZD1222 COVID-19 vaccine. Profiling relied on immunoSEQ multiplex PCR, and the TCRdb table lists in-frame clones only, not all of them. The sample has around 80,000 clones, 70% to 90% seen once. The sample consisted of peripheral blood, taken on day 0 of AZD1222 vaccination. These receptors all come from an adult in good health.

V and J are TRBV5-8 and TRBJ1-2; 8 nucleotides align to TRBD1. Unmatched junction bases numbered 11, after V lost 4 bases and J lost 6 bases. This CDR3 spans 15 amino acids. CDR1 is SGHTS, CDR2 YDEGEE, per germline. CDR3 region: CASSPWTAGGNGYTF. CDR3 bases: TGTGCCAGCAGCCCCTGGACGGCAGGGGGCAATGGCTACACCTTC.

In the case of this clone: Germline and junction disagree at one end, which may indicate a read error. The CDR3 loop reads CASSLDPENAEAFF. CDR3 nucleotide sequence: TGTGCCAGCTCACTCGACCCAGAGAACGCTGAAGCTTTCTTT. The rearrangement joins TRBV18 to TRBJ1-1; D unresolved. From germline, CDR1 is KGHSH and CDR2 LQKENI. The CDR3 is 14 residues long.

This chain connects TRBV7-2 to TRBJ2-1; TRBD2 might be the D (7 bases). Trimming left V 5 bases short and J 9 bases short, with 23 bases between. The germline V gene encodes CDR1 SGHTA and CDR2 FQGNSA. CDR3 length: 16 residues. The CDR3 protein is CASSRGGGRGSGEQFF. In DNA, the CDR3 is TGTGCCAGCAGCAGGGGCGGGGGCAGGGGATCAGGTGAGCAGTTCTTC.

This chain uses TRBV5-1 with TRBJ2-5; D gene uncertain. V was cut by 4 bases and J by 0 bases, with 4 bases left in between. Germline lookup yields CDR1 SGHRS and CDR2 YFSETQ. This CDR3 spans 12 amino acids. CDR3 DNA sequence: TGCGCCAGCAGCCCGAACCAAGAGACCCAGTACTTC. This gives the protein CASSPNQETQYF.

This chain links TRBV5-5 with TRBJ2-7; D might be TRBD2 (7 bases). Trimming took 2 bases from V and 10 from J, leaving 22 bases between them. The germline V gene has CDR1 SGHKS and CDR2 YYEKEE (reference sequence). The CDR3 extends over 15 amino acids. The CDR3 here is CASSFFSTGGGEQYV. For the CDR3, the DNA is TGTGCCAGCAGCTTTTTTTCAACGGGGGGCGGCGAACAGTACGTC.

Only a few counts were recorded for this clone. The rearrangement uses TRBV5-4 and TRBJ1-1; D gene ambiguous. Trimming stripped 0 bases from V and 1 base from J, with 13 bases between. Germline loops: CDR1 SGHNT, CDR2 YYREEE (reference sequence). The CDR3 loop spans 16 amino acids. CDR3 in amino acids: CASSLVPDPANTEAFF. In nucleotides, the CDR3 is TGTGCCAGCAGCTTGGTTCCAGACCCAGCGAACACTGAAGCTTTCTTT.

This chain joins TRBV5-1 and TRBJ2-7, with TRBD2 matching over 8 bases. Germline trimming cut 2 bases from V and 4 bases from J; bases unmatched to any gene: 11. The V gene's germline CDR1 is SGHRS and CDR2 YFSETQ. The CDR3 has 16 amino acids. The CDR3 loop is CASSLKAGAARYEQYF. The CDR3 DNA reads as TGCGCCAGCAGCTTAAAAGCGGGAGCGGCTCGTTACGAGCAGTACTTC.